The source of this T cell receptor beta chain is a study of OX40 agonist ivuxolimab in advanced cancers. Regarding the study as a whole: At 0.1 to 3.0 mg/kg, clonal expansion of CD4+ and CD8+ blood T cells had occurred by week 6.

Regarding this clone: As yet, its antigen is unknown.

With baseline, cycle 4 day 1, and cycle 7 day 1 as timepoints, blood was sampled. V was shortened by 0 bases and J by 4 bases, with 10 bases between the two germline ends. This CDR3 region has 15 residues. Per the germline V gene, CDR1 is SGHNT and CDR2 is YENEEA. Clones were read by immunoSEQ multiplex PCR, and TCRdb kept only the in-frame ones, dropping some. The sample lists about 110,000 clones, 85% to 95% seen once, with roughly 0.66% in the top ten. This TCR came from an adult with an advanced solid tumor such as melanoma, head and neck, liver or kidney cancer. The sample consisted of CD4+ or CD8+ T cells sorted from blood, taken in a trial of the OX40 agonist ivuxolimab. V is TRBV11-3 and J is TRBJ2-1; D is ambiguous. The CDR3 sequence: CASSLEGQRYNEQFF. The DNA of the CDR3 is TGTGCCAGCAGCTTAGAGGGCCAGAGGTACAATGAGCAGTTCTTC.